The 14 T cell receptor beta chains reported below all come from one sample, sequenced in a study of blood T cell repertoires in COVID-19 (dated by TCRdb to between 2020 and 2021). To prepare the library, the immunoSEQ multiplex PCR assay was applied. This immuneACCESS table, as held by TCRdb, lists in-frame sequences with V and J called but not all clones. Of the missing ones, under half trace to an unresolved V gene in checked studies; the others have no known cause. The sample has a few hundred thousand clones on record, approximately 88% of them singletons. The top ten clones comprise roughly 6.9% of the sample. Sequenced: peripheral blood. The receptors derive from a woman aged 25 to 39 who had recovered from COVID-19.

The chain carries TRBV6-1 and TRBJ1-1, with 7 bases identical to TRBD1. V shed 2 bases, J shed 1 base, and the junction held 4 bases outside the gene matches. The CDR3 totals 15 residues. Germline loops: CDR1 MNHNS, CDR2 SASEGT. The DNA for the CDR3 is TGTGCCAGCAGTGAACCGGGACAGCAGAACACTGAAGCTTTCTTT. Its translation: CASSEPGQQNTEAFF.

The CDR3 DNA reads TGCGCCAGCAGCTTGGGTATGGGACAGGGGAATGAGCAGTTCTTC. Residues: CASSLGMGQGNEQFF. This chain connects TRBV5-1 to TRBJ2-1; 10 nucleotides line up with TRBD1. This CDR3 region has 15 residues. CDR1 is SGHRS, CDR2 YFSETQ, per germline. J gave up 7 bases and V 0 bases, and 4 bases lay outside the gene matches.

This clone turned up a few times. This chain connects TRBV18 to TRBJ1-4, with TRBD1 identical over 8 bases. V lost 5 bases to trimming and J lost 7 bases; unmatched junction nucleotides: 3. The V gene's germline CDR1 is KGHSH and CDR2 LQKENI. This CDR3 region has 13 residues. The CDR3 loop reads CASSNRGSEKLFF. As DNA, the CDR3 is TGTGCCAGCTCAAACAGGGGGAGTGAAAAACTGTTTTTT.

The chain joins TRBV28 to TRBJ2-7; 8 bases line up with TRBD2. Germline CDR1 reads MDHEN; CDR2 reads SYDVKM. The CDR3 sequence is 17 residues long. The V gene end was trimmed by 6 bases and the J gene end by 2 bases; junction bases not matched to a gene: 15. The CDR3 nucleotides read TGTGCCAGCAGGCACCTCGCGGGCGGGGGGTTAGCCTACGAGCAGTACTTC. This sequence encodes CASRHLAGGGLAYEQYF.

To note about this clone: The junction departs from the called germline gene at one end, perhaps through a read error. CDR3 amino acids: CASSLLRGQGTSF. The CDR3 nucleotides read TGTGCCAGCAGTTTACTTCGCGGACAGGGTACTAGCTTC. The chain links TRBV28 to TRBJ2-4; 8 nucleotides align to TRBD1. Germline V CDR1 and CDR2: MDHEN, SYDVKM. There are 13 residues in the CDR3. The whole variable domain, remainder taken from reference TRBV28 and TRBJ2-4, is DVKVTQSSRYLVKRTGEKVFLECVQDMDHENMFWYRQDPGLGLRLIYFSYDVKMKEKGDIPEGYSVSREKKERFSLILESASTNQTSMYLCASSLLRGQGTSFGAGTRLSVL.

The chain couples TRBV10-2 to TRBJ2-7; perhaps TRBD1 as D (6 bases). The germline V and J ends were trimmed by 6 bases and 2 bases, with 17 bases remaining between them. The CDR3 length is 15 residues. CDR1 WSHSY and CDR2 SAAADI come from the germline V gene. CDR3 sequence: CASRGQTGRAYEQYF. CDR3 in DNA: TGCGCCAGCAGGGGCCAAACAGGGCGAGCCTACGAGCAGTACTTC.

The rearrangement uses TRBV15 and TRBJ1-1; D is ambiguous. The V gene's germline CDR1 is LNHNV and CDR2 YYDKDF (reference sequence). V was shortened by 1 base and J by 0 bases, with 6 bases between the two germline ends. The CDR3 loop spans 14 amino acids. The DNA for the CDR3 is TGTGCCACCAGCAGAGGGGCCATGAACACTGAAGCTTTCTTT. Amino acid sequence: CATSRGAMNTEAFF.

The V gene is TRBV2, the J gene TRBJ1-4; 7 bases are a match to TRBD1. V gave up 7 bases and J gave up 8 bases; unmatched junction bases: 13. Germline CDR1 SNHLY, CDR2 FYNNEI. The CDR3 has 15 residues. CDR3 residues: CASTFDRVSREKLFF. The CDR3 DNA sequence: TGTGCCAGCACCTTCGACAGGGTTTCTCGCGAAAAACTGTTTTTT.

A few counts support this clone. This chain uses TRBV7-2 with TRBJ1-1, with 9 bases that match TRBD1. V dropped 5 bases and J dropped 4; count of bases not matched to a gene: 2. This CDR3 spans 13 amino acids. Germline V CDR1 and CDR2: SGHTA, FQGNSA. CDR3 nucleotides: TGTGCCAGCAGCCGGACAGGGGCCACTGAAGCTTTCTTT. Protein: CASSRTGATEAFF.

This clone was observed once. The chain is built from TRBV2 and TRBJ1-1, with 9 bases identical to TRBD1. With V trimmed by 7 bases and J by 3 bases, 6 bases remained unmatched. Germline lookup yields CDR1 SNHLY and CDR2 FYNNEI. This CDR3 region has 14 residues. The DNA for the CDR3 is TGTGCCAGCAACCGGGACAGGGTCTACACTGAAGCTTTCTTT. Amino acids: CASNRDRVYTEAFF.

The chain recombines TRBV2 with TRBJ1-3, with 7 bases fitting TRBD1. After removal of 7 bases from V and 3 bases from J, the junction contained 3 bases not matched to a gene. CDR1 and CDR2 from the germline V gene are SNHLY and FYNNEI. The CDR3 loop spans 13 amino acids. The CDR3 sequence is CASKSGGGNTIYF. In DNA form, the CDR3 reads TGTGCCAGCAAATCAGGGGGTGGAAACACCATATATTTT.

This CDR3 is CASSQDSGGVGETQYF. The CDR3 DNA sequence: TGTGCCAGCAGCCAAGATTCGGGCGGGGTCGGGGAGACCCAGTACTTC. V and J are TRBV3-1 (or the pseudogene TRBV3-2) and TRBJ2-5, with TRBD2 as a possible D gene (6 bases). CDR3 length: 16 amino acids. The V end was cut by 0 bases, the J end by 5 bases, with 16 bases between. The germline V gene encodes CDR1 LGHDT and CDR2 YNNKEL (reference sequence).

This CDR3 reads CASSRGGSHGPDTQYF. For the CDR3, the DNA is TGTGCCAGCAGCCGCGGAGGAAGTCATGGCCCAGATACGCAGTATTTT. The chain employs TRBV3-1 (or the pseudogene TRBV3-2) and TRBJ2-3, with a weak D call TRBD2 (5 bases). CDR3 size: 16 residues. Germline CDR1 and CDR2: LGHDT and YNNKEL (reference sequence). The V and J ends lost 4 bases and 4 bases respectively, with 18 bases between them.

J is TRBJ1-2 and V is TRBV9; possible D gene TRBD1, 5 bases. The CDR3 is 16 residues long. Germline V CDR1 and CDR2: SGDLS, YYNGEE. V was shortened by 3 bases and J by 0 bases, with 15 bases between the two germline ends. The CDR3 region is CASSAWGSEANYGYTF. The DNA for the CDR3 is TGTGCCAGCAGCGCCTGGGGCTCAGAAGCTAACTATGGCTACACCTTC.